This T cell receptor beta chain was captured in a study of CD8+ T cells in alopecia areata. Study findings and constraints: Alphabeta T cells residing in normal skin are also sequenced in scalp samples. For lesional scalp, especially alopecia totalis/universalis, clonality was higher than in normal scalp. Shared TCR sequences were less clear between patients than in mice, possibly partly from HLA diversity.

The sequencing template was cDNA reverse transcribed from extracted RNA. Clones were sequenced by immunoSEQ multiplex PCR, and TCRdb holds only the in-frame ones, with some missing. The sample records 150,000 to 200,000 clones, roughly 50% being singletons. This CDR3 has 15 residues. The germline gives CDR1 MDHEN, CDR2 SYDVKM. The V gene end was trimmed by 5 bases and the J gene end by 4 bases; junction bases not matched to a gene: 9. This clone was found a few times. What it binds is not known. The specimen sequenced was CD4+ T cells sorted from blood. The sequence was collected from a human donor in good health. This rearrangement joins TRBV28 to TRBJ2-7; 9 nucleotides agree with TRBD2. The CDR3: CASSPPTSGGYEQYF. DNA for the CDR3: TGTGCCAGCAGTCCCCCGACTAGCGGAGGTTACGAGCAGTACTTC.